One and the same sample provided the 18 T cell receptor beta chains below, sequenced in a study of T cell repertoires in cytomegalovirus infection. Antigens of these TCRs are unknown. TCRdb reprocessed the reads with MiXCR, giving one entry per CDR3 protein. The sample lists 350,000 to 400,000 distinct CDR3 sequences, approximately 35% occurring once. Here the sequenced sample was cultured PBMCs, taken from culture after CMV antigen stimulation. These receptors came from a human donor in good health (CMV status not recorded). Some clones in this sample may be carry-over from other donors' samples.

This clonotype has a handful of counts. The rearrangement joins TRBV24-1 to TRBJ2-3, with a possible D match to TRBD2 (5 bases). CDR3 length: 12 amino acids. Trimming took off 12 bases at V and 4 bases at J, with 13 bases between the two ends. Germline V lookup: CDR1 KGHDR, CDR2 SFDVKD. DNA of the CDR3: TGTGCCGCCCGAGGGAGCGCAGATACGCAGTATTTT. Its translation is CAARGSADTQYF.

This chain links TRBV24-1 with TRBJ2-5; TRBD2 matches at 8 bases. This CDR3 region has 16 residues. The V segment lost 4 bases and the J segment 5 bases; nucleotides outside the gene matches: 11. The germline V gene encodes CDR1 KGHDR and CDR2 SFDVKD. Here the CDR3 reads CATSDRISGTVETQYF. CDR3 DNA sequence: TGTGCCACCAGTGACCGGATTAGCGGGACGGTCGAGACCCAGTACTTC.

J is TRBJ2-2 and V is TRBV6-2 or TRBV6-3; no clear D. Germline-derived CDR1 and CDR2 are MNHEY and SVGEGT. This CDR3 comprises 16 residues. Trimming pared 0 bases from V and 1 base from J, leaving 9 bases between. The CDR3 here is CASSYSGIQNTGELFF. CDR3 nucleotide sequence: TGTGCCAGCAGTTACTCGGGGATACAGAACACCGGGGAGCTGTTTTTT.

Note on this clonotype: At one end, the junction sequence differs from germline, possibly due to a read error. The CDR3 DNA reads as TGTGACAGCAGAACCAACCCGGACAGGGGGCCAGATACGCAGTATTTT. It codes for CDSRTNPDRGPDTQYF. The genes are TRBV7-9 and TRBJ2-3; 11 positions agree with TRBD1. The germline gives CDR1 SEHNR, CDR2 FQNEAQ (reference sequence). The CDR3 totals 16 residues.

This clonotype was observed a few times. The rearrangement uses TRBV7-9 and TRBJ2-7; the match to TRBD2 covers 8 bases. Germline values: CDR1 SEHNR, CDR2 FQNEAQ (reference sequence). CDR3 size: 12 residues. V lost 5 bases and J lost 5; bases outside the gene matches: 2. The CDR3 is CASSQAGDEQYV. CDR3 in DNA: TGTGCCAGCAGCCAAGCGGGAGACGAGCAGTACGTC.

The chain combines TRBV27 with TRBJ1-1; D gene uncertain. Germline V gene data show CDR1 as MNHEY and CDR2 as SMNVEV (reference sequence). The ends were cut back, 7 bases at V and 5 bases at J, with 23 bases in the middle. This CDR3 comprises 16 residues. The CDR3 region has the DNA TGTGCCAGCACCAATCAGAGGTCCGCCCTCTGGACTGAAGCTTTCTTT. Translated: CASTNQRSALWTEAFF.

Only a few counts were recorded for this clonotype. CDR3 region: CASSLWGRVNTEAFF. Written as DNA, the CDR3 is TGTGCCAGCAGTTTATGGGGGCGGGTGAACACTGAAGCTTTCTTT. The chain has TRBV28 and TRBJ1-1; perhaps TRBD1 as D (5 bases). CDR1 is MDHEN, CDR2 SYDVKM, per germline. The CDR3 length is 15 residues. V lost 0 bases, J lost 0 bases, and 8 bases lay in between.

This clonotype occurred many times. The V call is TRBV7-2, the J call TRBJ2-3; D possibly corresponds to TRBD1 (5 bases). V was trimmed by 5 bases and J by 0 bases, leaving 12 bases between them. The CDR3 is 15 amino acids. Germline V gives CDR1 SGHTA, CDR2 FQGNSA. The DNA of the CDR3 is TGTGCCAGCAGCAGGTCAGGGCCTAGCACAGATACGCAGTATTTT. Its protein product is CASSRSGPSTDTQYF.

The chain's CDR3 is CASSQGGPNPEAFF. DNA for the CDR3: TGCGCCAGCAGCCAAGGGGGACCTAACCCTGAAGCTTTCTTT. The J gene is TRBJ1-1, the V gene TRBV4-1; tentatively, D is TRBD1 (5 bases). The V gene's germline CDR1 is MGHRA and CDR2 YSYEKL. Trimming took 1 base from V and 6 from J, leaving 12 bases between them. The CDR3 spans 14 residues.

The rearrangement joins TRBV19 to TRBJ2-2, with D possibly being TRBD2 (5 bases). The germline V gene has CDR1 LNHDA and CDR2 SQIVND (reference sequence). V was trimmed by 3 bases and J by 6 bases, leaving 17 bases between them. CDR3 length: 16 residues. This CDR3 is CASSILDSRPAGELFF. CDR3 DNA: TGTGCCAGTAGTATTCTGGACTCGCGGCCTGCCGGGGAGCTGTTTTTT. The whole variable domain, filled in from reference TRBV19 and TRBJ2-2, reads DGGITQSPKYLFRKEGQNVTLSCEQNLNHDAMYWYRQDPGQGLRLIYYSQIVNDFQKGDIAEGYSVSREKKESFPLTVTSAQKNPTAFYLCASSILDSRPAGELFFGEGSRLTVL.

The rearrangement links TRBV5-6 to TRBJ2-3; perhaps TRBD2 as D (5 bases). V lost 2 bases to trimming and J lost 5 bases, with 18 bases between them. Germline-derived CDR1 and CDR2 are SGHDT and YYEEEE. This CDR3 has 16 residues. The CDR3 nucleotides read TGTGCCAGCAGCTTTAGAAAAAGTAGCGCGGGAGATACGCAGTATTTT. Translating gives CASSFRKSSAGDTQYF.

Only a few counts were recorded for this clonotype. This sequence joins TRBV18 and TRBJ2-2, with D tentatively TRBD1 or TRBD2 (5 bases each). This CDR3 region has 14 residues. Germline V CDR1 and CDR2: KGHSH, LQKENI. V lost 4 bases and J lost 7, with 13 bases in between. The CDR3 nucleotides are TGTGCCAGCTCACTCGGTGGGACGTTCGGGGAGCTGTTTTTT. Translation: CASSLGGTFGELFF.

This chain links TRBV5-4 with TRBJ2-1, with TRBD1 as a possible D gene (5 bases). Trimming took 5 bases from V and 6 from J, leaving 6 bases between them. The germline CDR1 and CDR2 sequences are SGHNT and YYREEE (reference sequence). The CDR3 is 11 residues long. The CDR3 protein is CASRDINEQFF. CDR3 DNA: TGTGCCAGCAGGGACATCAATGAGCAGTTCTTC.

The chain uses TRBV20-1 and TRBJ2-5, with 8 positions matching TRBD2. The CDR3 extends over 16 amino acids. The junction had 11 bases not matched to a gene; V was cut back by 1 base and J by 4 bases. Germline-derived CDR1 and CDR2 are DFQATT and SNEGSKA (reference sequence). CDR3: CSARVLSGSRRETQYF. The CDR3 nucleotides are TGCAGTGCTAGAGTTTTAAGCGGGAGTAGGCGAGAGACCCAGTACTTC.

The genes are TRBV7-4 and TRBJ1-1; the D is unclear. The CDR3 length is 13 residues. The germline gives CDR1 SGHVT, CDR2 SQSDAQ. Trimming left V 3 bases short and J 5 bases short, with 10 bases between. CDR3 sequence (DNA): TGTGCCAGCAGCTTTGCTCAGGAGACTGAAGCTTTCTTT. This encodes CASSFAQETEAFF. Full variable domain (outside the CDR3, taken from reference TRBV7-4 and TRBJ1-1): GAGVSQSPRYKVAKRGRDVALRCDSISGHVTLYWYRQTLGQGSEVLTYSQSDAQRDKSGRPSGRFSAERPERSVSTLKIQRTEQGDSAVYLCASSFAQETEAFFGQGTRLTVV.

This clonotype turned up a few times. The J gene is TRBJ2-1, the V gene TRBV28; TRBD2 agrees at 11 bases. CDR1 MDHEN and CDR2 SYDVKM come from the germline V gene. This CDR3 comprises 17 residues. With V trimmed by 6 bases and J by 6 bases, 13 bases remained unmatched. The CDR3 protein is CASRSMTLAGGSNEQFF. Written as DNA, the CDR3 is TGTGCCAGCAGATCTATGACCCTAGCGGGAGGTAGCAATGAGCAGTTCTTC. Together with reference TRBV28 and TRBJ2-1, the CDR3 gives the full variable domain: DVKVTQSSRYLVKRTGEKVFLECVQDMDHENMFWYRQDPGLGLRLIYFSYDVKMKEKGDIPEGYSVSREKKERFSLILESASTNQTSMYLCASRSMTLAGGSNEQFFGPGTRLTVL.

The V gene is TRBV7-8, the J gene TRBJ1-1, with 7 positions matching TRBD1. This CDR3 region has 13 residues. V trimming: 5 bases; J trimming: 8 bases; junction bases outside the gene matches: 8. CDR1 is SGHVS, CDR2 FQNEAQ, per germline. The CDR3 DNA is TGTGCCAGCAGCCTGATAGGACAGGCAGAAGCTTTCTTT. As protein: CASSLIGQAEAFF.

In nucleotides, the CDR3 is TGTGCCAGCACCCACTCTAGCGGACAAGAGACCCAGTACTTC. It codes for CASTHSSGQETQYF. The rearrangement joins TRBV7-9 to TRBJ2-5; TRBD2 matches 7 bases. Germline CDR1 and CDR2: SEHNR and FQNEAQ (reference sequence). CDR3 size: 14 residues. Trimming removed 7 bases from V and 2 bases from J; junction bases left unmatched: 7.